This T cell receptor beta chain stems from a study of cytomegalovirus exposure and HLA in healthy donors (dated by TCRdb to 2016 to 2017). General notes on the study: An earlier analysis of roughly 630 of the donors reported about 250 Gb of sequence data and some 120 million unique TCR beta sequences from about 180 million T cells. The T cell repertoires of around 670 subjects were profiled by immunosequencing and related to cytomegalovirus serostatus. Donor age, sex, ethnicity and CMV serostatus were compiled alongside the repertoire data. Every discovery cohort repertoire had been produced on one sequencing platform. Of the roughly 400 genotyped donors, over 65% fell in the genetic ancestry cluster associated with self-reported Caucasian donors. A later analysis re-analyzed previously published TCR beta repertoires from about 600 donors and added high-resolution HLA genotyping to study TCR occurrence patterns. A later genetic analysis used genome-wide SNP genotypes for 398 of the 666 donors, treating that subset as a discovery cohort. A separate validation cohort of more than 100 different subjects was used in addition to the 666-subject first cohort. The study was designed to test whether signatures of past pathogen exposure could be identified by cataloging public T cell receptors. An earlier analysis of about 600 of the donors used high-throughput TCR beta sequencing to judge whether each TCR beta V gene segment behaved as functional or pseudogenic. About 310 gigabases of sequencing data and approximately 84 million unique TCR sequences were included in an early release covering roughly 700 HLA-typed donors. The study combined high-throughput TCR immunosequencing, statistical association of individual TCRs with disease status, and machine learning to predict cytomegalovirus infection status. The number of typed donors differed by locus: about 620-640 for A, B, C, DRB1 and DQB1; 500 to 550 for DQA1; 606 for DPA1; and some 470 for DPB1. Both class I and class II loci were covered by HLA typing, at four-digit resolution. About five DR-DQ haplotypes were treated as single units for association and clustering because of strong linkage in the cohort. Among around 400 genotyped donors of the cohort, an average of around 240,000 unique TCR beta nucleotide sequences were sequenced per donor, 15% to 20% of them non-productive. Rather than drawing on any new phenotypic data, the later analysis identified candidate immune exposures from TCR beta sequences and the way those sequences occurred across donors.

Receptor libraries were prepared by the immunoSEQ multiplex PCR assay. For the multiplex PCR, a mixture combining 60 forward primers for TCR Vbeta segments and 13 reverse primers for TCR Jbeta segments was used. A multiplex PCR assay on genomic DNA amplified the CDR3 region of rearranged TCR beta genes. On the Illumina HiSeq System, the amplified TCR beta libraries were sequenced as 87-base-pair reads. Per the authors' processing: In a later analysis, roughly 80 million unique TCR beta chains were counted across the approximately 640 repertoires, and roughly 11 million of these chains were shared by at least two donors. Raw reads were error-corrected and collapsed into unique sequences with a nearest-neighbor algorithm that merged closely related sequences to remove PCR and sequencing errors. CDR3 sequences were aligned to IMGT reference sequences to assign V, D and J gene segments. For a sequence to be retained, a match of at least six nucleotides to both a V gene segment and a J gene segment was required. Rearrangements were called productive when the CDR3 lacked stop codons and stayed in frame with V and J; all others were non-productive. CDR3 was defined by IMGT convention, running from the second conserved V-encoded cysteine to the conserved J-encoded phenylalanine. The earlier analysis of about 570 of the donors excluded any sequence lacking an unambiguous match to a single V gene segment. In an earlier analysis of approximately 590 of the donors, a V segment was called functional when productive rearrangements were above 56.7%, and segregating when the standard deviation between donors exceeded 5%. A statistical classification framework was developed to diagnose cytomegalovirus status using the catalog of TCR beta chain sequences. In a later analysis, V and J genes were assigned by comparing TCR nucleotide sequences against IMGT/GENE-DB human TR gene sequences. In a later analysis, CDR3 sequences and most-parsimonious VDJ recombination scenarios were assigned using the TCRdist pipeline. In a later analysis, every TCR beta chain was defined by the combination of its CDR3 amino acid sequence and its V-gene family, and reads without a unique V-gene family were dropped. To address suspected cross-contamination and a sequencing artifact, a later analysis removed around 600 highly shared, low-generation-probability nucleotide sequences. A later analysis calculated a clonal expansion index for each public chain from normalized within-repertoire ranks of inferred template counts. Generation probabilities in a later analysis came from a VDJ recombination model fitted to out-of-frame rearrangements, and those results were checked against IGoR. In a later analysis, hypergeometric tests were used to score TCR-TCR, TCR-HLA and TCR-CMV co-occurrence, with a repertoire-size bias correction applied to TCR pairs. False discovery rates were estimated in a later analysis by permuting HLA or CMV assignments 20 times. In a later analysis, co-occurring TCRs were grouped using DBSCAN, and TCRdist sequence similarity was added for clustering within HLA-allele-positive subsets. Co-occurrence clustering excluded repertoires with fewer than 30,000 or more than 120,000 public chains, plus five with anomalous nucleotide sharing. TCRdb re-hosts the immuneACCESS table, in-frame sequences only. Its copies lack some clones; in the studies checked, an unresolved V gene accounts for under half of them, and the cause for the rest is not known. V and J calls and clone size are given by that table; D and trimming were obtained from the DNA. Within this sample are approximately 140,000 clones, with around 75% of them counted one time only. The ten largest clones capture about 1.5% of the sample.

The germline V gene yields SNHLY for CDR1 and FYNNEI for CDR2. V is trimmed back by 2 bases and J by 0 bases, and the junction contains 4 bases that no gene match accounts for. The CDR3 spans 15 residues, from the cysteine through the phenylalanine. The DNA shown is the 45-base CDR3, in frame from base 1. Paper-wide results and their limitations: Cytomegalovirus status was reported to be diagnosed by the classifier with high specificity and sensitivity in both the original and validation cohorts. In a later analysis, most CMV-associated TCR beta chains were found to appear HLA-restricted, with HLA associations seemingly driven largely by CMV exposure. The authors suggested that the approach could potentially be generalized to other disease states and immunological phenotypes. Presence/absence analyses assumed roughly uniform sequencing depth across donors, an assumption that may not hold. When HLA alleles, especially DR and DQ, strongly co-occurred, TCR associations were difficult to assign to individual alleles. Several of the top co-occurrence clusters appeared to be linked to parvovirus B19, influenza, CMV and Epstein-Barr virus, according to a later analysis. V-gene and J-gene trimming of TCR beta chains was associated with a missense DCLRE1C variant in a later genetic analysis, and the association was replicated in an independent cohort. A further reported finding was that TCR beta sequences accurately predicted the HLA-A and HLA-B alleles for most subjects in the first cohort. Compared with equally common non-associated chains, HLA-associated TCR beta chains in a later analysis were more clonally expanded and had lower generation probabilities. Because HLA typing was missing for some donors at each locus, association tests included only the typed subset. The only immune exposure information available for the cohort was CMV serostatus. According to a later analysis, TCR association rates differed among HLA loci, with DRB1 alleles showing the most associated TCRs and HLA-C alleles showing the fewest. Fewer than 20 rarely observed V segments, including chromosome 9 orphons, were excluded from the earlier analysis of some 590 of the donors because counts were too low. In vitro tests confirmed that a few of the cytomegalovirus-associated TCR beta chains recognize cytomegalovirus antigens. In this cohort, only TCR beta chains were sequenced, and detectable features were limited by the absence of alpha or paired-chain data. Linkage disequilibrium might explain the correlated functional status among segregating V segments, but an unknown experimental factor could not be ruled out. Compared with the 666-donor mean, donors in an Asian-associated ancestry cluster had fewer N-insertions in productive TCRs, according to a later genetic analysis. In a later analysis, 16,951 TCR beta sequences were associated with specific HLA alleles at a false discovery rate of 0.05. The sequencing pipeline was judged likely to have produced a cluster of highly shared sequence variants as a technical artifact. In an earlier analysis of around 600 of the donors, most TCR beta V segments appeared in productive rearrangements about 90% or about 30% of the time, broadly matching IMGT annotations. The study listed 170 or so TCR beta chains as associated with cytomegalovirus. Because the 87-base-pair reads could not distinguish some IMGT-functional V segments, including TRBV6-2 and TRBV6-3, those segments were excluded. Most TCR sequences were seen in very few donors, while some public TCRs were found in many individuals.

The cohort comprised approximately 700 healthy bone marrow donors. All cohort members were sampled while nominally healthy, although unrecorded immune exposures were likely present. The donor was CMV seronegative and belonged to the group of over 300 seronegative cohort members. A peripheral blood sample was collected from each donor, and TCR beta sequencing was performed on peripheral blood mononuclear cells. Genomic DNA extraction from the blood cell samples was performed with the Qiagen DNeasy Blood Extraction Kit. As to this clone: Its antigen has not been determined. Within one base of it there is no much larger clone, and no base qualities were kept.

Sequencing used PBMCs. The chain couples TRBV2 to TRBJ2-7; 7 nucleotides in the junction match TRBD1. The sequence derives from a woman aged 18-35 years in good health and CMV-seronegative. The sequence in DNA is TGTGCCAGCAGTGAAAACCGGGACAGCTCCTACGAGCAGTACTTC. This codes for CASSENRDSSYEQYF.